This TCR beta chain was obtained from a study of T cells after yellow fever vaccination. In TCRdb, the 5' RACE reads were re-called with MiXCR into one record per CDR3 protein. Altogether a few hundred thousand distinct CDR3 sequences are present, roughly 4% being singletons, with the ten largest covering around 23%. The V end lost 3 bases, the J end lost 0 bases, and 10 bases lay between the germline ends. This CDR3 is 15 amino acids long. Germline V gene sequence: CDR1 SGHTA, CDR2 FQGNSA. This clonotype was recorded a few times. The chain carries TRBV7-2 and TRBJ2-3; D gene uncertain. This specimen consisted of PBMCs, obtained 5 days after the yellow fever booster vaccination. The sequence was collected from a man aged 18 to 29 who received the YFV17D yellow fever vaccine. CDR3 DNA sequence: TGTGCCAGCAGCTTCTTAGGTTTCAGCACAGATACGCAGTATTTT. Its protein is CASSFLGFSTDTQYF.